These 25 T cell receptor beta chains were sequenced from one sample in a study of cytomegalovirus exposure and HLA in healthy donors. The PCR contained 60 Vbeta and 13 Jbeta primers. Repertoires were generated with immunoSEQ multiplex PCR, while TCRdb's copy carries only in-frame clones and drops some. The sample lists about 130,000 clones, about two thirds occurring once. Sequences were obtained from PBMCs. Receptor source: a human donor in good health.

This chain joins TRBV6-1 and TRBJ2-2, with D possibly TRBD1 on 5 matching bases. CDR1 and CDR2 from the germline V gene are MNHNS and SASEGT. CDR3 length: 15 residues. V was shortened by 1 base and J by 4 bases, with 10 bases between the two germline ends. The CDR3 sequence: CASSEEAGPTGELFF. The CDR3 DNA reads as TGTGCCAGCAGTGAAGAGGCAGGGCCCACCGGGGAGCTGTTTTTT.

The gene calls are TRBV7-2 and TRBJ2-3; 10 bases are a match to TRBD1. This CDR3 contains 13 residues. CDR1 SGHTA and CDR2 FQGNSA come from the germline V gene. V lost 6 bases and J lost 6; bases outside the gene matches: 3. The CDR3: CASSDRGRDTQYF. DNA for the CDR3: TGTGCCAGCAGTGACAGGGGGCGGGATACGCAGTATTTT.

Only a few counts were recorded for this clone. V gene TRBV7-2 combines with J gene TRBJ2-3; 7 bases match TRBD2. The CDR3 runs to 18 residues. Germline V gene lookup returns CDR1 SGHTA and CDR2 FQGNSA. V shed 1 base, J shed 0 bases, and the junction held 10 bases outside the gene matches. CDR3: CASSLGWASGPSTDTQYF. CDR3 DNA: TGTGCCAGCAGCTTAGGGTGGGCTAGCGGTCCCAGCACAGATACGCAGTATTTT.

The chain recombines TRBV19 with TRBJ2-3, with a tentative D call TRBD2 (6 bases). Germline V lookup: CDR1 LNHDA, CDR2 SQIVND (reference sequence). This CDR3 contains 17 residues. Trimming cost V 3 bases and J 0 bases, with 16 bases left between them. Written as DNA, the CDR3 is TGTGCCAGTAGTATTGGGCGGGGCAGGGCAAGCACAGATACGCAGTATTTT. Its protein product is CASSIGRGRASTDTQYF.

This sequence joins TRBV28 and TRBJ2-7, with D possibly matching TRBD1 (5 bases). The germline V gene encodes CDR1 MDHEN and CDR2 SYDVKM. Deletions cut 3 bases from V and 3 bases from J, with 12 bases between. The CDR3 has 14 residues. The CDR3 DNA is TGTGCCAGCAGTTTCATAGGGGCCAACTACGAGCAGTACTTC. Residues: CASSFIGANYEQYF.

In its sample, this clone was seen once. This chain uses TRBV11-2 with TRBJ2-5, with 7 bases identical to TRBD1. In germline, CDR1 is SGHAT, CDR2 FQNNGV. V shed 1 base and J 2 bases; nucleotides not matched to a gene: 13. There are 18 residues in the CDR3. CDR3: CASSLGFRVRGPQETQYF. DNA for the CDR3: TGTGCCAGCAGCTTAGGTTTCCGGGTTAGGGGGCCACAAGAGACCCAGTACTTC. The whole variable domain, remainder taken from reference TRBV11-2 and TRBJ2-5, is EAGVAQSPRYKIIEKRQSVAFWCNPISGHATLYWYQQILGQGPKLLIQFQNNGVVDDSQLPKDRFSAERLKGVDSTLKIQPAKLEDSAVYLCASSLGFRVRGPQETQYFGPGTRLLVL.

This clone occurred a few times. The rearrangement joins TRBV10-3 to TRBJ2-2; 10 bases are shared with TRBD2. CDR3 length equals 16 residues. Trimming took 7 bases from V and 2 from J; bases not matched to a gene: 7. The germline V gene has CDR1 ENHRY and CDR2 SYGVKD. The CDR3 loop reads CAITHGLAANTGELFF. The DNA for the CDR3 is TGTGCCATCACCCACGGACTAGCGGCAAACACCGGGGAGCTGTTTTTT.

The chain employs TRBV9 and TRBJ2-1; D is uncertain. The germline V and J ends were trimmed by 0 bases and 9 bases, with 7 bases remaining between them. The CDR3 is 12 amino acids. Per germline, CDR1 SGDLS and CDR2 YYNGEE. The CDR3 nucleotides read TGTGCCAGCAGCGTAGGGCAGGTTGAGCAGTTCTTC. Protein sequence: CASSVGQVEQFF. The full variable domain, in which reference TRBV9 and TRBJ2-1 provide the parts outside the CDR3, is DSGVTQTPKHLITATGQRVTLRCSPRSGDLSVYWYQQSLDQGLQFLIQYYNGEERAKGNILERFSAQQFPDLHSELNLSSLELGDSALYFCASSVGQVEQFFGPGTRLTVL.

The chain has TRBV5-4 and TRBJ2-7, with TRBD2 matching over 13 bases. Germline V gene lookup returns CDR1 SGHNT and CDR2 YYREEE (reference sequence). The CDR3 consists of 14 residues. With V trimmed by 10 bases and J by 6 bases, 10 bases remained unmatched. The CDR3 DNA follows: TGTGCCGTTTCTGGACTAGCGGGAGTTCCCGAGCAGTACTTC. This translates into CAVSGLAGVPEQYF.

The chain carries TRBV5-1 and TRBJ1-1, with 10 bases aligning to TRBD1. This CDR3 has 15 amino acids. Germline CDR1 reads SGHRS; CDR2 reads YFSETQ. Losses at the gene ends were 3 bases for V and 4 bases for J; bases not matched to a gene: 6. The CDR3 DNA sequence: TGCGCCAGCAGCTCCGGGGACAGGGGCGGCACTGAAGCTTTCTTT. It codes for CASSSGDRGGTEAFF. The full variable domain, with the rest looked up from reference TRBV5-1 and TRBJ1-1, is KAGVTQTPRYLIKTRGQQVTLSCSPISGHRSVSWYQQTPGQGLQFLFEYFSETQRNKGNFPGRFSGRQFSNSRSEMNVSTLELGDSALYLCASSSGDRGGTEAFFGQGTRLTVV.

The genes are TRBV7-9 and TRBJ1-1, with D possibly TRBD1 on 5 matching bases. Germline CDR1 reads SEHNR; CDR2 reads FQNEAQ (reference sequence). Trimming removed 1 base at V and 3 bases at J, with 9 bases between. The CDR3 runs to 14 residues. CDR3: CASSLGGAYTEAFF. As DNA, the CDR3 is TGTGCCAGCAGCTTAGGGGGCGCCTACACTGAAGCTTTCTTT.

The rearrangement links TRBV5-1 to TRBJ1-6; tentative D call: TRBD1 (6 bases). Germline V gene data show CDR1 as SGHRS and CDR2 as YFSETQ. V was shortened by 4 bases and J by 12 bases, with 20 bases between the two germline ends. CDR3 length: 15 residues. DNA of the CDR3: TGCGCCAGCAGCGGGAGAAGCAGGGGAAGTGAACCCCTCCACTTT. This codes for CASSGRSRGSEPLHF.

The CDR3 reads CASTLTGANVLTF. The CDR3 region has the DNA TGTGCCAGCACGCTAACTGGGGCCAACGTCCTGACTTTC. The V gene is TRBV11-2, the J gene TRBJ2-6; D unclear. Trimming removed 7 bases at V and 2 bases at J, with 6 bases between. This CDR3 contains 13 residues. The germline gives CDR1 SGHAT, CDR2 FQNNGV.

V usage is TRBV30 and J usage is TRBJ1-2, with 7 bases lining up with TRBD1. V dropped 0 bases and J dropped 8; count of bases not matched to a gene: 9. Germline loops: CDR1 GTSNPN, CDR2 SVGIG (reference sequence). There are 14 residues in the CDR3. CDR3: CAWSVDRVVRGYTF. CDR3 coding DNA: TGTGCCTGGAGTGTAGACAGGGTCGTGAGAGGCTACACCTTC.

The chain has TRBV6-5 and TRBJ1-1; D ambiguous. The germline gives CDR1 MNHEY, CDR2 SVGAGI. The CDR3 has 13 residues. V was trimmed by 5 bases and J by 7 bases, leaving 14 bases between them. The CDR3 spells CASSASGSLEAFF. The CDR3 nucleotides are TGTGCCAGCAGTGCTTCCGGGAGCCTTGAAGCTTTCTTT.

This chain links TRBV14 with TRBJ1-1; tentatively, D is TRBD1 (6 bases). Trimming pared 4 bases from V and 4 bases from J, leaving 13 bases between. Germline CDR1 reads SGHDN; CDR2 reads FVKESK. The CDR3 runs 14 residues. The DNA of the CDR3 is TGTGCCAGCAGCCGAAACAGGGTTGGCACTGAAGCTTTCTTT. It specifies CASSRNRVGTEAFF.

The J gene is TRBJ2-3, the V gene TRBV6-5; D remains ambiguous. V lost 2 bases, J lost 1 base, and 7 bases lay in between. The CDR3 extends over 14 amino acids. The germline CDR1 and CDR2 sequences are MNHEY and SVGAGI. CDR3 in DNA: TGTGCCAGCAGTTACAGGAGTGGCACAGATACGCAGTATTTT. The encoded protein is CASSYRSGTDTQYF.

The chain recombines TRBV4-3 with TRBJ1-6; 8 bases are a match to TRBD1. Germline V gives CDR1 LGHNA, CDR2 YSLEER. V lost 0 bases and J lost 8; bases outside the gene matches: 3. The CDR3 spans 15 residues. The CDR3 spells CASSQEQGGDSPLHF. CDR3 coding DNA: TGCGCCAGCAGCCAAGAACAGGGGGGGGATTCACCCCTCCACTTT.

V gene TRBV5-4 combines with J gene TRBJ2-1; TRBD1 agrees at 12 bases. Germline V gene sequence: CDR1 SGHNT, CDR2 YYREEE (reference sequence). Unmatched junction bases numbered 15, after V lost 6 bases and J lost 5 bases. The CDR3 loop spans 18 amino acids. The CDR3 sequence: CASIRGRDRGPLHNEQFF. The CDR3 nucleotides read TGTGCCAGCATACGGGGGAGGGACAGGGGGCCTTTGCACAATGAGCAGTTCTTC.

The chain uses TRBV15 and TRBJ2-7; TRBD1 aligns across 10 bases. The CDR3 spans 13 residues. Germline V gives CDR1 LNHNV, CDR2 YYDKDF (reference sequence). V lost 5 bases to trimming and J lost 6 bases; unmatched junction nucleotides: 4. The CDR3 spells CATSRDRGGEQYF. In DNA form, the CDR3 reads TGTGCCACCAGCCGGGACAGGGGTGGCGAGCAGTACTTC.

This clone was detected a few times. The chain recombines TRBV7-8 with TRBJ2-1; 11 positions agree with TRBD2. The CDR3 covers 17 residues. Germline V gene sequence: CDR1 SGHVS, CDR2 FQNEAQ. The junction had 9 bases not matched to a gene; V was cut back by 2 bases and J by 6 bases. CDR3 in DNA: TGTGCCAGCAGCTTACGCCGAGAACTAGCGGGAGTCAATGAGCAGTTCTTC. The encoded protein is CASSLRRELAGVNEQFF.

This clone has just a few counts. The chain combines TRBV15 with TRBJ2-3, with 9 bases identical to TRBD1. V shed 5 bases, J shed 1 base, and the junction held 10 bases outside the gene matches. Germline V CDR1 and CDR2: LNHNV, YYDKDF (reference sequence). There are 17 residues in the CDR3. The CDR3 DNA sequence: TGTGCCACCAGCGTTGGACAGGGGATGACCGGCACAGATACGCAGTATTTT. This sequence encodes CATSVGQGMTGTDTQYF. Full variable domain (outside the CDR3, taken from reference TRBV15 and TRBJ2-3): DAMVIQNPRYQVTQFGKPVTLSCSQTLNHNVMYWYQQKSSQAPKLLFHYYDKDFNNEADTPDNFQSRRPNTSFCFLDIRSPGLGDTAMYLCATSVGQGMTGTDTQYFGPGTRLTVL.

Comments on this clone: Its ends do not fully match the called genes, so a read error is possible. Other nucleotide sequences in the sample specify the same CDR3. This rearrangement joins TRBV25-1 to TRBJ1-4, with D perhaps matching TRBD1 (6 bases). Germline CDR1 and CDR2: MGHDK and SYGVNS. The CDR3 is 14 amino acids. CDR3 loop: CASSEFRGNEKLFF. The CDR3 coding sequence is TGTGCCAGCAGTGAATTCAGGGGTAATGAAAAGCTGTTTTTT.

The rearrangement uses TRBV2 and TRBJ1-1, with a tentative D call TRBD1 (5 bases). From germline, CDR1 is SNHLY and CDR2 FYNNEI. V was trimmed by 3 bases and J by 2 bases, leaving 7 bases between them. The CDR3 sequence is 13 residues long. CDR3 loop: CASSDRVNTEAFF. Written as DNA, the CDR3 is TGTGCCAGCAGTGACAGGGTTAACACTGAAGCTTTCTTT. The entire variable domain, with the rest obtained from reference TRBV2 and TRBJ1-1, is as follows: EPEVTQTPSHQVTQMGQEVILRCVPISNHLYFYWYRQILGQKVEFLVSFYNNEISEKSEIFDDQFSVERPDGSNFTLKIRSTKLEDSAMYFCASSDRVNTEAFFGQGTRLTVV.

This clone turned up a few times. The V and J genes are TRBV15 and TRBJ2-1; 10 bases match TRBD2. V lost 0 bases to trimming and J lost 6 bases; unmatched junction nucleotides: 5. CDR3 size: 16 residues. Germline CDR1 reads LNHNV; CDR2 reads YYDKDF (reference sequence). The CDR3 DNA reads TGTGCCACCAGCAGAGATATTAGCGGGGGGACCAATGAGCAGTTCTTC. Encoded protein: CATSRDISGGTNEQFF. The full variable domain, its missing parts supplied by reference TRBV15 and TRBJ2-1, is DAMVIQNPRYQVTQFGKPVTLSCSQTLNHNVMYWYQQKSSQAPKLLFHYYDKDFNNEADTPDNFQSRRPNTSFCFLDIRSPGLGDTAMYLCATSRDISGGTNEQFFGPGTRLTVL.